This record concerns one TCR beta chain sequence. This sample was included in a study of CD8 T cells in Susac syndrome. The CDR3 runs to 16 residues. V was cut by 2 bases and J by 0 bases, with 9 bases left in between. The germline gives CDR1 SGDLS, CDR2 YYNGEE. An amount of RNA that ranged from roughly 0.45 to 1 ug was reverse transcribed with random hexamers. Using its own MiXCR run on the immunoSEQ multiplex PCR reads, TCRdb lists one record per CDR3 protein. This table has approximately 160,000 distinct CDR3 sequences, approximately 93% appearing once. Material for sequencing was CD4+ T cells from PBMCs. The gene calls are TRBV9 and TRBJ1-6; no clear D. The source is a human donor with multiple sclerosis. This CDR3 reads CASSVSGSSYNSPLHF. CDR3 DNA sequence: TGTGCCAGCAGCGTGTCGGGGAGCTCCTATAATTCACCCCTCCACTTT.